A few counts support the clone carrying this TCR beta chain. Co-plated with around 200,000 CFSE-labeled responder cells were around 200,000 irradiated, violet-dye-labeled stimulator cells. The entry originates in a study of graft-versus-host responses after intestinal transplantation. Study at large: In this cohort, recipients had multivisceral, liver-intestinal, or isolated intestinal transplants.

The data were produced by immunoSEQ multiplex PCR, yet TCRdb's version contains in-frame clones alone and is incomplete. The sample shows 9,500 to 15,000 clones, roughly 30% of them seen only once. Findings and limits, study-wide: GvH clones occurred in recipient marrow; some first appeared in ileum or blood. Peak levels of circulating GvH clones tracked with early post-transplant HvG declines.

CDR3 length: 15 residues. In germline, CDR1 is MGHRA, CDR2 YSYEKL. The trim removed 1 base at V and 6 bases at J, leaving 4 bases unmatched. Here the sequenced sample was alloreactive CD8+ T cells from a mixed lymphocyte reaction culture, taken before intestinal transplant. Specified subset: CFSE-low proliferating T cells sorted from roughly six-day pre-transplant mixed lymphocyte reaction (GvH or HvG direction). The TCR was taken from a human patient who received an intestinal transplant. J is TRBJ2-2 and V is TRBV4-1; 8 bases are a match to TRBD1. The CDR3 sequence is CASSQADRVAGELFF. CDR3 nucleotide sequence: TGCGCCAGCAGCCAAGCGGACAGGGTGGCCGGGGAGCTGTTTTTT.